This is a list of T cell receptor beta chains from one sample in a study of neoadjuvant nivolumab and ipilimumab in lung cancer. Measured with immunoSEQ multiplex PCR; TCRdb has only the in-frame clones, and not every one. This sample has 25,000 to 30,000 clones, with about 83% found just once. Here the sequenced sample was tumor tissue, taken after neoadjuvant nivolumab, alone or with ipilimumab, at or shortly before surgery. Receptors were obtained from an adult with non-small cell lung cancer. The conserved cysteine and the conserved F or W are not part of the CDR3 here.

V | CDR3
TRBV5-1 | ASSHGGGTDYGYT
TRBV2 | ASIQNLRTDTQY
TRBV11-2 | ASSGGGSGVGYT
TRBV5-1 | ASSSTSGIANEQF
TRBV6-5 | ASSSDGDNEQF
TRBV29-1 | SVGDSATNEKLF
TRBV6-5 | ASSSSASSYEQY
TRBV5-4 | ASSLAGQGNQPQH
TRBV30 | ACGRDRGAYEQY
TRBV12-5 | ASGPQAGEAF
TRBV28 | ASSLSGIREGRYGYT
TRBV2 | ASSRSLGELF
TRBV25-1 | ASSEYRANVLT
TRBV7-6 | ASSLGSAGQEGYT
TRBV29-1 | SGYRDRDTGELF
TRBV27 | ASSDRDETEAF
TRBV27 | ASSPGLAYEQY
TRBV6-5 | ASRGVSYEQY
TRBV10-3 | AISESRDTEAF
TRBV10-2 | ASSEDRVGNTEAF
TRBV28 | ATWRENSPLH
TRBV18 | ASTDGQGVGGYGYT
TRBV6-5 | ASSYRDSHYEQY
TRBV5-6 | ASSIGGSGANVLT
TRBV2 | ASSEVGGVANEQF
TRBV10-3 | AIRQGTTSGANVLT
TRBV7-9 | ASSITSGGYTDTQY
TRBV5-5 | ASSQAIDRVYEKLF
TRBV7-2 | ASSLEVRAGSHEQY
TRBV6-5 | ASSYSNAGDNEQF
TRBV7-9 | ASSLVSDSYEQY
TRBV28 | ASMLAHQETQY
TRBV25-1 | ASSASGQGNQPQH
TRBV30 | AGRGPGAYGYT
TRBV27 | ASSFWDQGHEKLF
TRBV7-7 | ASSPGLAGPNGEQY
TRBV14 | ASSQYSGTGAPSYGYT
TRBV29-1 | SVDSLYTDTQY
TRBV18 | ASSPYGGEQF
TRBV7-8 | ASSLGGYVLEAF
TRBV5-1 | ASSLASRLAGHSYEQY
TRBV28 | ASSPRDRASYEQY
TRBV5-6 | ASSLMLVPGSYEQY